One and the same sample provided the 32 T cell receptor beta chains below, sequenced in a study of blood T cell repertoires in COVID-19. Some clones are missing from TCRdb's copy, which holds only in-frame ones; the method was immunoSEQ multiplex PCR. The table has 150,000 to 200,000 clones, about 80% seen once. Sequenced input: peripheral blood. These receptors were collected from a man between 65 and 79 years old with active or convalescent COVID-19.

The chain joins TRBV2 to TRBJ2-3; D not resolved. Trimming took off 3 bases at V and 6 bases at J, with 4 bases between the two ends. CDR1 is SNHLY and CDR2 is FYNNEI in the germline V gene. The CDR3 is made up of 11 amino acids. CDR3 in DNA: TGTGCCAGCAGTGAGGCCGATACGCAGTATTTT. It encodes CASSEADTQYF.

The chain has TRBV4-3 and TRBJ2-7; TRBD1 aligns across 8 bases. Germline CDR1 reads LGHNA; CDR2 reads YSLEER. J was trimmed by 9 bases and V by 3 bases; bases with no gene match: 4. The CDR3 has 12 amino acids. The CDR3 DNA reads TGCGCCAGCAGCCACGACAGGGGCCGGCAGTACTTC. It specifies CASSHDRGRQYF.

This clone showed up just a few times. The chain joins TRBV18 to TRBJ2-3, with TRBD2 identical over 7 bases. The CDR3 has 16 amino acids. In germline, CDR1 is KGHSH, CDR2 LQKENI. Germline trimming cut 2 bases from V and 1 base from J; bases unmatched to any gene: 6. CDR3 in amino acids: CASSPASGLGTDTQYF. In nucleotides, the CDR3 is TGTGCCAGCTCACCAGCCTCTGGACTAGGCACAGATACGCAGTATTTT.

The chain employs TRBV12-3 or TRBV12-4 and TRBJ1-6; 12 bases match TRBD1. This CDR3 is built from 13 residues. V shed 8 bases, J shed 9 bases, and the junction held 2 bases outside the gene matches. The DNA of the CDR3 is TGTGCCAGCGGGACAGGGGGCGGTTCACCCCTCCACTTT. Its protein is CASGTGGGSPLHF.

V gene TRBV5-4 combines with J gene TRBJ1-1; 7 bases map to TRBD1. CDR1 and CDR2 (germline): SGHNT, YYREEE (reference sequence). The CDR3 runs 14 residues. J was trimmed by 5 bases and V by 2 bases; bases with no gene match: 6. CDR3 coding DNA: TGTGCCAGCAGCTTTAAGGGGGCGCGAACTGAAGCTTTCTTT. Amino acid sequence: CASSFKGARTEAFF.

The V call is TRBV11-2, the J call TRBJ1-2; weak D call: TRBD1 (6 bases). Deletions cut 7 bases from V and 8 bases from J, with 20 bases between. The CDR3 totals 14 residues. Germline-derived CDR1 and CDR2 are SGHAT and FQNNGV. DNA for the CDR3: TGTGCCAGCACCCGTCCTGACAGGTTGTTGGGCTACACCTTC. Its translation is CASTRPDRLLGYTF.

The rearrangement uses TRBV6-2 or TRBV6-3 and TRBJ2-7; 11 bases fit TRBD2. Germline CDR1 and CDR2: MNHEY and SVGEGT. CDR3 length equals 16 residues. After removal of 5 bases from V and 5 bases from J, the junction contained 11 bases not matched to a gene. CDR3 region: CASSRVGLAVGNEQYF. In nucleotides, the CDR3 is TGTGCCAGCAGTAGAGTGGGACTAGCGGTGGGCAACGAGCAGTACTTC.

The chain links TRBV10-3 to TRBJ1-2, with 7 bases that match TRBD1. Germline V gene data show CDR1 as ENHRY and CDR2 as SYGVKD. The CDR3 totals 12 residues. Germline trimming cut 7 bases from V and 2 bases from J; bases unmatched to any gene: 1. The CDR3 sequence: CAIKGQNYGYTF. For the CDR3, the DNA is TGTGCCATCAAGGGACAGAACTATGGCTACACCTTC.

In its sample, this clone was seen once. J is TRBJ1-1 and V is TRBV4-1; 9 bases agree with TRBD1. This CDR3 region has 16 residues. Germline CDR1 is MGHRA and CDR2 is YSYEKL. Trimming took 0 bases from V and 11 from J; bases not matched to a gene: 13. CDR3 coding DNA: TGCGCCAGCAGCCAAGATCGTCCCGGGACAGGGAGCGGGGCTTTCTTT. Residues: CASSQDRPGTGSGAFF.

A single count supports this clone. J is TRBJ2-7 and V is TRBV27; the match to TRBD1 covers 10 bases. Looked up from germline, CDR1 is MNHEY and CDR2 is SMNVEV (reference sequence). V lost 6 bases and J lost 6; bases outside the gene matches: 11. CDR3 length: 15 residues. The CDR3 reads CASRRPGQGRSEQYF. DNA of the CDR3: TGTGCCAGCAGGAGACCGGGACAGGGGCGATCCGAGCAGTACTTC.

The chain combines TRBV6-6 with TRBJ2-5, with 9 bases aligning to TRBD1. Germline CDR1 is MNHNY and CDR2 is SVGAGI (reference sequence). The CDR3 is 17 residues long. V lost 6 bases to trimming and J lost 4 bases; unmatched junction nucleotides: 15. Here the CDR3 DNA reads TGTGCCAGCAGGCGATTTTTCCGGGACAGGGATTCAGAGACCCAGTACTTC. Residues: CASRRFFRDRDSETQYF.

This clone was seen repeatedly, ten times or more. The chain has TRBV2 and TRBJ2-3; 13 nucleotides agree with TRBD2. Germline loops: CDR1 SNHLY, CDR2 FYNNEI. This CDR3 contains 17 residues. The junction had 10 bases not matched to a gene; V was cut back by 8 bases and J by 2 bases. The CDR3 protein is CASSRWTSGSNTDTQYF. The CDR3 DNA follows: TGTGCCAGCTCGCGGTGGACTAGCGGGAGCAACACAGATACGCAGTATTTT.

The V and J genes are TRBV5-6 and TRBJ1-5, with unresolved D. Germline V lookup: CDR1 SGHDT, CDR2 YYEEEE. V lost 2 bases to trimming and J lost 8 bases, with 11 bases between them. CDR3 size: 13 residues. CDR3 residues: CASSFGAWEPQHF. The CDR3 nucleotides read TGTGCCAGCAGCTTTGGAGCCTGGGAGCCCCAGCATTTT.

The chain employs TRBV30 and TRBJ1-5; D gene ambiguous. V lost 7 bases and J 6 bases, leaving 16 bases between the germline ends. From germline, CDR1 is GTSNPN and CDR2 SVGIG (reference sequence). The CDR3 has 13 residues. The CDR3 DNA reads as TGTGCCTACGACTTCTCCGGTGTTCAGCCCCAGCATTTT. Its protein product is CAYDFSGVQPQHF.

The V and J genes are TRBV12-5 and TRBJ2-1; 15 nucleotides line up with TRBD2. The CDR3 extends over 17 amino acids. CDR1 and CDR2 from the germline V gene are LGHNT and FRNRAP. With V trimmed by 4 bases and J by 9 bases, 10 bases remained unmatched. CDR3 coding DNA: TGTGCTAGTGGTTCGACTGCCGGACTAGCGGGGGGGCCTGAGCAGTTCTTC. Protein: CASGSTAGLAGGPEQFF.

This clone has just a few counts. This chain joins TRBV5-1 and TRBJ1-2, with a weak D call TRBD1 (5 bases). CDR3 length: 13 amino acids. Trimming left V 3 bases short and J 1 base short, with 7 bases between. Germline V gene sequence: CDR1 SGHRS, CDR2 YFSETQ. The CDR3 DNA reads TGCGCCAGCAGCTCCGACAGTAACTATGGCTACACCTTC. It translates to CASSSDSNYGYTF. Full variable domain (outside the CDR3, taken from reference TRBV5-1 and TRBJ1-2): KAGVTQTPRYLIKTRGQQVTLSCSPISGHRSVSWYQQTPGQGLQFLFEYFSETQRNKGNFPGRFSGRQFSNSRSEMNVSTLELGDSALYLCASSSDSNYGYTFGSGTRLTVV.

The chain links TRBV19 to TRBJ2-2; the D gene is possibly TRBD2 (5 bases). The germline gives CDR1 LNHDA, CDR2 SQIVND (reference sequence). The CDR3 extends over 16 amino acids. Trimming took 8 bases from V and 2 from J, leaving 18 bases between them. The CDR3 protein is CASLPQLVFNTGELFF. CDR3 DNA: TGTGCCAGTCTCCCACAACTAGTCTTTAACACCGGGGAGCTGTTTTTT.

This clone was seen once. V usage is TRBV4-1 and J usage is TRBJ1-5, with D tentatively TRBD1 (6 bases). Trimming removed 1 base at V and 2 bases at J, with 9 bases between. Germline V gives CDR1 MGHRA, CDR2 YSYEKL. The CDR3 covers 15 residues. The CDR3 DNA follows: TGCGCCAGCAGCCAAGCAGGGGTAGGCAATCAGCCCCAGCATTTT. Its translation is CASSQAGVGNQPQHF.

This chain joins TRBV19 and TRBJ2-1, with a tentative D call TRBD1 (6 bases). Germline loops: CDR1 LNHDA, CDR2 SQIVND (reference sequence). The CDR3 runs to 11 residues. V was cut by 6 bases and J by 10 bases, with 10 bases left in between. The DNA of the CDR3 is TGTGCCAGTAGGACAGGCCCCGAGCAGTTCTTC. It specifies CASRTGPEQFF.

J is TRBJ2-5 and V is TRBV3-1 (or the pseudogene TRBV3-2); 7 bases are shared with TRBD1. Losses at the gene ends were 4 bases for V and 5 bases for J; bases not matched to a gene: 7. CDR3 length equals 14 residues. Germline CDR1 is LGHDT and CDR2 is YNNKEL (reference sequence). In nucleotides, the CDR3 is TGTGCCAGCAGCCCCCGACAGGGAACGGAGACCCAGTACTTC. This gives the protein CASSPRQGTETQYF.

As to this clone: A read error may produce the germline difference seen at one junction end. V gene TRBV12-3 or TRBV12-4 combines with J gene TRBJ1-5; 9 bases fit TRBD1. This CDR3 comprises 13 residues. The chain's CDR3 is CAGSWDRDQPQHF. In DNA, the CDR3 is TGTGCCGGCAGCTGGGACAGGGATCAGCCCCAGCATTTT.

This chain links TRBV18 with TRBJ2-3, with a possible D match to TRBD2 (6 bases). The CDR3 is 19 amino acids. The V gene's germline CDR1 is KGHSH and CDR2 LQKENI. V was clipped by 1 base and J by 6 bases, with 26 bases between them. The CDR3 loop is CASSPRLPGPTMEGDTQYF. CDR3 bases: TGTGCCAGCTCACCACGACTCCCGGGACCGACCATGGAGGGGGATACGCAGTATTTT.

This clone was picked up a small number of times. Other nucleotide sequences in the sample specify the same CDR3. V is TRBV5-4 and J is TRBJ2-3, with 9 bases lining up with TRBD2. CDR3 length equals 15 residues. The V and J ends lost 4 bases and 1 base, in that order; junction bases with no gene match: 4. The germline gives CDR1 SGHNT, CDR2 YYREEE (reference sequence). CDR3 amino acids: CASSPVAGGTDTQYF. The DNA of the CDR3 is TGTGCCAGCAGCCCCGTAGCGGGGGGCACAGATACGCAGTATTTT. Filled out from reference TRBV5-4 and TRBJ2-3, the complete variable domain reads ETGVTQSPTHLIKTRGQQVTLRCSSQSGHNTVSWYQQALGQGPQFIFQYYREEENGRGNFPPRFSGLQFPNYSSELNVNALELDDSALYLCASSPVAGGTDTQYFGPGTRLTVL.

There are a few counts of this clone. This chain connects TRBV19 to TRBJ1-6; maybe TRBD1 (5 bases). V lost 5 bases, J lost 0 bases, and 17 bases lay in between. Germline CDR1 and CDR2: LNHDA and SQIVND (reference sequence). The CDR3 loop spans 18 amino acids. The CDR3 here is CASSPRRIDSSYNSPLHF. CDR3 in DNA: TGTGCCAGTAGTCCCCGACGTATCGACAGCTCCTATAATTCACCCCTCCACTTT. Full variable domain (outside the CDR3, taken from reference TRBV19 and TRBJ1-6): DGGITQSPKYLFRKEGQNVTLSCEQNLNHDAMYWYRQDPGQGLRLIYYSQIVNDFQKGDIAEGYSVSREKKESFPLTVTSAQKNPTAFYLCASSPRRIDSSYNSPLHFGNGTRLTVT.

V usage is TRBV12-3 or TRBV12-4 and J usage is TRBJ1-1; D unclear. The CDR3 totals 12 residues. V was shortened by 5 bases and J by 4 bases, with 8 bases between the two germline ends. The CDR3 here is CASSKISTEAFF. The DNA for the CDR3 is TGTGCCAGCAGTAAGATTAGCACTGAAGCTTTCTTT.

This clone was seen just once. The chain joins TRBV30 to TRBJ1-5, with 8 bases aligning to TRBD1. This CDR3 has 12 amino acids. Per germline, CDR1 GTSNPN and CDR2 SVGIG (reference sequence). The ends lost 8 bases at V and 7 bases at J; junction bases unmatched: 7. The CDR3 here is CAIGQGQQPQHF. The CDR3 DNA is TGTGCCATCGGACAGGGCCAACAGCCCCAGCATTTT.

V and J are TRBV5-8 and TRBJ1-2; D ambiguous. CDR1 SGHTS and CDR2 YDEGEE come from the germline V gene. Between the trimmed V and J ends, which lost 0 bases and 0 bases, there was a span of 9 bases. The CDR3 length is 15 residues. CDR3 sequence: CASSLGQLSNYGYTF. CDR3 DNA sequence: TGTGCCAGCAGCTTGGGTCAGTTATCTAACTATGGCTACACCTTC.

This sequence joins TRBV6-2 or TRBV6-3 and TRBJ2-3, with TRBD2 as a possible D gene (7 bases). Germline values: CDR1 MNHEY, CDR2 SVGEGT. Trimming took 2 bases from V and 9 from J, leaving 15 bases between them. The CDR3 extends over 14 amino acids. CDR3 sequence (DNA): TGTGCCAGCAGTTACGGGGGGGCCGTTGGAACGCAGTATTTT. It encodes CASSYGGAVGTQYF.

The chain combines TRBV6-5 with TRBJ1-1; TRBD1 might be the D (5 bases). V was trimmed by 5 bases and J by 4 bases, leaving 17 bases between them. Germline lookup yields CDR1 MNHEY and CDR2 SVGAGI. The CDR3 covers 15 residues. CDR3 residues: CASSRRDTGGTEAFF. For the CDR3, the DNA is TGTGCCAGCAGTAGGCGAGACACCGGGGGCACTGAAGCTTTCTTT.

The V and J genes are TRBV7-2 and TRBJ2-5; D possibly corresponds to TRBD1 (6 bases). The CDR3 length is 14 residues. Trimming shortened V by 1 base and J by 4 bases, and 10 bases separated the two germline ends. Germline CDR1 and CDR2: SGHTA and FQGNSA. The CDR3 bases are TGTGCCAGCAGCTTAGTTCCAGGGGCAGAGACCCAGTACTTC. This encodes CASSLVPGAETQYF.

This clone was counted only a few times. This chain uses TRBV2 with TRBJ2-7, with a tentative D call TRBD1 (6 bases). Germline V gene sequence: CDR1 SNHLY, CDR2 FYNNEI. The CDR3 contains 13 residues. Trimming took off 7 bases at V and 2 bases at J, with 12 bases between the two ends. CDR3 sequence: CASMGTNPYEQYF. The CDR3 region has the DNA TGTGCCAGCATGGGGACAAATCCCTACGAGCAGTACTTC.

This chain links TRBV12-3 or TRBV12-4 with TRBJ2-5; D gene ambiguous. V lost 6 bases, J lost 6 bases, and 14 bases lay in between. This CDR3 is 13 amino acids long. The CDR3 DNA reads TGTGCCAGCAGGCGACCCGGGTACCAGACCCAGTACTTC. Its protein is CASRRPGYQTQYF.